The subject of this entry is one TCR beta chain. Antigen: not known. These data come from a study of blood T cells in healthy people across ages. Overall study findings and caveats: Naive CD4+ cell counts and diversity both ran higher in long-lived than in aged donors.

Germline assignment: CDR1 DFQATT and CDR2 SNEGSKA (reference sequence). The CDR3 is 14 residues long. V lost 1 base and J lost 2, with 9 bases in between. A second PCR of about 6 to 12 cycles used a sample-barcoded 5' primer and a J-beta primer mix. TCRdb redid the calling of the 5' RACE reads with MiXCR, one entry per CDR3 protein. The table records about 1.5 million distinct CDR3 sequences, around two fifths of them present only once. The chain employs TRBV20-1 and TRBJ2-1; D might be TRBD1 or TRBD2, each matching 5 bases. The receptor was isolated from a woman between 18 and 29 years old in good health. The material sequenced was blood. The CDR3 loop is CSARGGATYNEQFF. In DNA form, the CDR3 reads TGCAGTGCTAGAGGAGGGGCCACCTACAATGAGCAGTTCTTC.